Listed here are 21 T cell receptor beta chains from one sample, sequenced in a study of cytomegalovirus exposure and HLA in healthy donors. PCR employed 60 Vbeta and 13 Jbeta primers. Only in-frame clones appear in the TCRdb table, and some are missing; sequencing was by immunoSEQ multiplex PCR. The sample holds approximately 100,000 clones. The sample taken for sequencing was PBMCs. The source of these receptors is a man aged 45 to 65 in good health and CMV-seronegative.

The chain couples TRBV6-1 to TRBJ1-4, with D perhaps TRBD1 (6 bases). Trimming removed 0 bases at V and 13 bases at J, with 12 bases between. There are 13 residues in the CDR3. Per the germline V gene, CDR1 is MNHNS and CDR2 is SASEGT. The CDR3 DNA follows: TGTGCCAGCAGTGAAGCGCTACAGGGAGTACTGTTTTTT. Protein: CASSEALQGVLFF.

This chain connects TRBV5-6 to TRBJ1-1, with TRBD1 matching 7 bases. Trimming removed 9 bases from V and 0 bases from J; junction bases left unmatched: 8. CDR3 length equals 14 residues. CDR1 SGHDT and CDR2 YYEEEE come from the germline V gene. In DNA form, the CDR3 reads TGTGCCACCCAGGACAGGTTTCTGAACACTGAAGCTTTCTTT. This codes for CATQDRFLNTEAFF.

The gene calls are TRBV7-2 and TRBJ2-1, with D perhaps matching TRBD1 (5 bases). The CDR3 spans 15 residues. The germline V and J ends were trimmed by 5 bases and 2 bases, with 13 bases remaining between them. Germline lookup yields CDR1 SGHTA and CDR2 FQGNSA. In nucleotides, the CDR3 is TGTGCCAGCAGCCTCGACAGTGTACCCTACAATGAGCAGTTCTTC. Its protein product is CASSLDSVPYNEQFF.

The V and J genes are TRBV19 and TRBJ1-5; D is uncertain. The CDR3 runs to 13 residues. The V end lost 3 bases, the J end lost 6 bases, and 9 bases lay between the germline ends. Germline V gives CDR1 LNHDA, CDR2 SQIVND (reference sequence). The CDR3 is CASSIDGVQPQHF. The CDR3 coding sequence is TGTGCCAGTAGTATTGACGGGGTTCAGCCCCAGCATTTT.

The chain has TRBV7-2 and TRBJ2-7, with D maybe TRBD1 (5 bases). This CDR3 spans 15 amino acids. V was clipped by 7 bases and J by 6 bases, with 22 bases between them. Looked up from germline, CDR1 is SGHTA and CDR2 is FQGNSA. CDR3 nucleotides: TGTGCCAGCAAGGGGAACCGGACGAAAAATCGCGAGCAGTACTTC. This gives the protein CASKGNRTKNREQYF. Full variable domain (remainder filled in from reference TRBV7-2 and TRBJ2-7): GAGVSQSPSNKVTEKGKDVELRCDPISGHTALYWYRQSLGQGLEFLIYFQGNSAPDKSGLPSDRFSAERTGGSVSTLTIQRTQQEDSAVYLCASKGNRTKNREQYFGPGTRLTVT.

The CDR3 DNA sequence: TGCGCCAGCAGCCTCCAAGGAGCGGCTTACTCCTACGAGCAGTACTTC. Translated: CASSLQGAAYSYEQYF. The rearrangement links TRBV5-1 to TRBJ2-7, with a weak D call TRBD2 (5 bases). Trimming pared 4 bases from V and 0 bases from J, leaving 17 bases between. This CDR3 is built from 16 residues. Germline assignment: CDR1 SGHRS and CDR2 YFSETQ.

The V call is TRBV19, the J call TRBJ2-5; unclear D gene. Trimming took off 5 bases at V and 7 bases at J, with 11 bases between the two ends. This CDR3 spans 12 amino acids. Germline assignment: CDR1 LNHDA and CDR2 SQIVND (reference sequence). Written as DNA, the CDR3 is TGTGCCAGTAGTTCCACCCCCGGGACCCAGTACTTC. This sequence encodes CASSSTPGTQYF. Based on the CDR3 plus reference TRBV19 and TRBJ2-5, the full variable domain is DGGITQSPKYLFRKEGQNVTLSCEQNLNHDAMYWYRQDPGQGLRLIYYSQIVNDFQKGDIAEGYSVSREKKESFPLTVTSAQKNPTAFYLCASSSTPGTQYFGPGTRLLVL.

The V gene is TRBV5-8, the J gene TRBJ2-1, with 8 nucleotides matching TRBD2. The germline gives CDR1 SGHTS, CDR2 YDEGEE. J was trimmed by 3 bases and V by 2 bases; bases with no gene match: 7. The CDR3 length is 16 residues. CDR3 bases: TGTGCCAGCAGCTTAACGAGCGGGAGTCTCTACAATGAGCAGTTCTTC. Translation: CASSLTSGSLYNEQFF. Supplemented by reference TRBV5-8 and TRBJ2-1, the full variable domain reads EAGVTQSPTHLIKTRGQQATLRCSPISGHTSVYWYQQALGLGLQFLLWYDEGEERNRGNFPPRFSGRQFPNYSSELNVNALELEDSALYLCASSLTSGSLYNEQFFGPGTRLTVL.

The gene calls are TRBV6-5 and TRBJ1-2, with D possibly being TRBD1 (6 bases). V was clipped by 6 bases and J by 14 bases, with 22 bases between them. Germline values: CDR1 MNHEY, CDR2 SVGAGI. This CDR3 is built from 13 residues. The DNA of the CDR3 is TGTGCCAGCAGCTTTGGACAGTCTATGGTATGGACCTTC. Translating it yields CASSFGQSMVWTF.

This chain connects TRBV6-6 to TRBJ1-2, with 7 bases that match TRBD1. Trimming took 2 bases from V and 2 from J; bases not matched to a gene: 2. Germline CDR1 MNHNY, CDR2 SVGAGI (reference sequence). The CDR3 is 14 amino acids. The CDR3 loop is CASSYGTANYGYTF. The CDR3 nucleotides read TGTGCCAGCAGTTACGGGACAGCGAACTATGGCTACACCTTC.

The rearrangement uses TRBV10-3 and TRBJ1-4; maybe TRBD1 (5 bases). CDR1 is ENHRY, CDR2 SYGVKD, per germline. The CDR3 consists of 14 residues. V dropped 6 bases and J dropped 6 bases, with 14 bases sitting between them. CDR3 residues: CAISPGPRDEKLFF. For the CDR3, the DNA is TGTGCCATCAGCCCAGGGCCAAGAGATGAAAAACTGTTTTTT.

The chain joins TRBV7-9 to TRBJ1-2; D remains ambiguous. The CDR3 contains 14 residues. Germline CDR1 and CDR2: SEHNR and FQNEAQ (reference sequence). The V end was cut by 1 base, the J end by 8 bases, with 14 bases between. The CDR3 loop is CASSLVLPSRGYTF. The CDR3 DNA reads as TGTGCCAGCAGCTTAGTCCTGCCGTCTAGAGGCTACACCTTC.

This sequence joins TRBV5-8 and TRBJ2-5; D uncertain. The CDR3 is made up of 13 amino acids. Germline-derived CDR1 and CDR2 are SGHTS and YDEGEE. The ends were cut back, 7 bases at V and 3 bases at J, with 13 bases in the middle. Here the CDR3 reads CASVLYPEETQYF. The CDR3, as DNA: TGTGCCAGCGTGCTCTACCCCGAAGAGACCCAGTACTTC.

This chain uses TRBV9 with TRBJ1-2; 9 bases match TRBD1. V lost 4 bases and J lost 6; bases outside the gene matches: 7. This CDR3 contains 14 residues. Per germline, CDR1 SGDLS and CDR2 YYNGEE. The CDR3 DNA is TGTGCCAGCAGCCCTCGGACAGGGGCAGATGGCTACACCTTC. Protein sequence: CASSPRTGADGYTF.

V and J are TRBV7-2 and TRBJ2-3; no clear D gene. Germline lookup yields CDR1 SGHTA and CDR2 FQGNSA. CDR3 size: 15 residues. The V gene lost 5 bases and the J gene lost 0 bases, with 12 bases spanning the gap. This chain's CDR3 is CASSPVATSTDTQYF. CDR3 in DNA: TGTGCCAGCAGCCCCGTCGCGACTAGCACAGATACGCAGTATTTT. Looking up the rest from reference TRBV7-2 and TRBJ2-3 gives the full variable domain: GAGVSQSPSNKVTEKGKDVELRCDPISGHTALYWYRQSLGQGLEFLIYFQGNSAPDKSGLPSDRFSAERTGGSVSTLTIQRTQQEDSAVYLCASSPVATSTDTQYFGPGTRLTVL.

The J gene is TRBJ1-5, the V gene TRBV18; the match to TRBD1 covers 7 bases. V lost 4 bases, J lost 4 bases, and 10 bases stayed unmatched. Per the germline V gene, CDR1 is KGHSH and CDR2 is LQKENI. This CDR3 spans 16 amino acids. The CDR3 coding sequence is TGTGCCAGCTCACACACGACAGGGAACCAAAATCAGCCCCAGCATTTT. It translates to CASSHTTGNQNQPQHF.

The chain joins TRBV7-2 to TRBJ1-1; D is unclear. V lost 5 bases to trimming and J lost 4 bases, with 14 bases between them. The CDR3 totals 14 residues. Germline-derived CDR1 and CDR2 are SGHTA and FQGNSA. The CDR3 reads CASSPSGLITEAFF. CDR3 bases: TGTGCCAGCAGCCCCAGCGGGTTAATCACTGAAGCTTTCTTT.

The rearrangement links TRBV5-8 to TRBJ1-5; D gene unclear. CDR3 length: 15 residues. Looked up from germline, CDR1 is SGHTS and CDR2 is YDEGEE. With 0 bases removed from V and 2 bases from J, the gap between germline ends came to 9 bases. The CDR3 sequence is CASSLVRSGNQPQHF. Here the CDR3 DNA reads TGTGCCAGCAGCTTGGTCAGGTCCGGCAATCAGCCCCAGCATTTT. Full variable domain (outside the CDR3, taken from reference TRBV5-8 and TRBJ1-5): EAGVTQSPTHLIKTRGQQATLRCSPISGHTSVYWYQQALGLGLQFLLWYDEGEERNRGNFPPRFSGRQFPNYSSELNVNALELEDSALYLCASSLVRSGNQPQHFGDGTRLSIL.

This rearrangement joins TRBV18 to TRBJ1-3; TRBD1 is a possible D gene (5 bases). The germline V gene encodes CDR1 KGHSH and CDR2 LQKENI. V shed 0 bases and J shed 7 bases, with 16 bases lying between them. The CDR3 contains 16 residues. The CDR3 loop is CASSPPTGGGWNTIYF. The CDR3 coding sequence is TGTGCCAGCTCACCACCCACCGGCGGGGGTTGGAACACCATATATTTT.

The V gene is TRBV5-1, the J gene TRBJ2-3; 7 bases fit TRBD1. CDR3 length equals 15 residues. Trimming removed 5 bases from V and 3 bases from J; junction bases left unmatched: 9. CDR1 and CDR2 (germline): SGHRS, YFSETQ. For the CDR3, the DNA is TGCGCCAGCAGAACGCAGGGGGTTGGAACAGATACGCAGTATTTT. This translates into CASRTQGVGTDTQYF.

The rearrangement links TRBV25-1 to TRBJ2-1; D gene uncertain. Looked up from germline, CDR1 is MGHDK and CDR2 is SYGVNS. The CDR3 is 17 amino acids. V shed 2 bases and J shed 0 bases, with 14 bases lying between them. The chain's CDR3 is CASSEVVGRSSYNEQFF. The CDR3 nucleotides are TGTGCCAGCAGTGAAGTCGTCGGTCGAAGCTCCTACAATGAGCAGTTCTTC.